The clone carrying this T cell receptor (beta chain) was seen a handful of times. The target antigen is unknown. Quantitative 5'-RACE with molecular barcodes produced the TCR beta libraries. TCRdb re-analysed the 5' RACE reads in MiXCR, keeping a single row per CDR3 protein. The repertoire holds 200,000 to 250,000 distinct CDR3 sequences, roughly 6.6% seen once, with over 12% in the top ten. CDR1 ENHRY and CDR2 SYGVKD come from the germline V gene. The CDR3 covers 11 residues. The V gene lost 4 bases and the J gene lost 4 bases, with 5 bases spanning the gap. The data belong to a study of CD8 T cells in ankylosing spondylitis. Overall study findings and caveats: Ankylosing spondylitis blood appeared to be characterized by a TCR beta motif of 8 or 9 highly homologous variants.

The J gene is TRBJ2-7, the V gene TRBV10-3, with D possibly being TRBD2 (5 bases). The receptor was derived from a male donor with ankylosing spondylitis. Specimen: blood, either unsorted or a sorted T cell fraction (not recorded which). CDR3 amino acids: CAISAGYEQYF. The CDR3 DNA reads as TGTGCCATCAGTGCGGGATACGAGCAGTACTTC.